A single sample is the source of the 30 T cell receptor beta chains below, sequenced in a study of metastatic and nonmetastatic thyroid tumors. Each patient came to thyroid surgery without any prior treatment (of any kind). TCRdb reanalyzed the PCR reads with MiXCR. The sample lists some 18,000 clones, around a third occurring once. Input material: tumor tissue. The receptors originated from a male donor with papillary thyroid cancer or a benign thyroid nodule (not recorded which). Some clones in this sample may be carry-over from other donors' samples.

A few counts support this clone. Possible read error: a much larger clone is one base away. V gene TRBV20-1 combines with J gene TRBJ1-5; D might be TRBD1 (5 bases). CDR1 and CDR2 from the germline V gene are DFQATT and SNEGSKA (reference sequence). The CDR3 totals 14 residues. The CDR3 reads CSARKGQVNQHQHF. The CDR3 DNA reads as TGCAGTGCTAGAAAGGGGCAGGTAAATCAGCACCAGCATTTT.

Many counts were recorded for this clone. The V call is TRBV11-2, the J call TRBJ2-7; 10 bases line up with TRBD2. This CDR3 is built from 16 residues. V was clipped by 5 bases and J by 0 bases; unmatched bases: 7. Germline loops: CDR1 SGHAT, CDR2 FQNNGV. CDR3 bases: TGTGCCAGCAGCGCAACTAGCGGGACGATCTCCTACGAGCAGTACTTC. This codes for CASSATSGTISYEQYF.

The chain uses TRBV20-1 and TRBJ2-1; D possibly corresponds to TRBD2 (6 bases). The CDR3 contains 14 residues. Germline CDR1 DFQATT, CDR2 SNEGSKA (reference sequence). Between the trimmed V and J ends, which lost 0 bases and 10 bases, there was a span of 16 bases. In DNA, the CDR3 is TGCAGTGCTAGAGACCATCAGGAGGGAGAGGAGCAGTTCTTC. It encodes CSARDHQEGEEQFF.

The chain couples TRBV4-1 to TRBJ2-1; 11 bases are shared with TRBD2. Trimming took 1 base from V and 0 from J; bases not matched to a gene: 8. CDR1 is MGHRA, CDR2 YSYEKL, per germline. This CDR3 comprises 19 residues. The CDR3 nucleotides are TGCGCCAGCAGCCAAGTGATAGGGGGACTAGCGGTCTCCTACAATGAGCAGTTCTTC. Translation: CASSQVIGGLAVSYNEQFF.

This chain links TRBV7-8 with TRBJ1-6; D might be TRBD1 (5 bases). This CDR3 contains 15 residues. Trimming removed 5 bases from V and 8 bases from J, with 16 bases in between. Germline V gene data show CDR1 as SGHVS and CDR2 as FQNEAQ. CDR3 loop: CASSVQGLCDSPLHF. The DNA for the CDR3 is TGTGCCAGCAGCGTTCAGGGACTCTGCGATTCACCCCTCCACTTT.

Points on this clone: A junction boundary mismatches the germline segment, possibly from a read error. V and J are TRBV6-4 and TRBJ2-5, with no clear D. The DNA matches TRBJ2-1 better at its end, which makes the J call doubtful. The CDR3 extends over 15 amino acids. Per germline, CDR1 MRHNA and CDR2 SNTAGT. CDR3 DNA sequence: TGTGCCAGCAGTCACTCGATTTTAGCCGGCGGTGAGCAGTTCTTC. Translating gives CASSHSILAGGEQFF.

This clone was seen only a few times. This chain connects TRBV6-1 to TRBJ2-3, with 7 positions matching TRBD1. This CDR3 spans 14 amino acids. Trimming cost V 4 bases and J 2 bases; bases outside gene matches: 3. Germline V CDR1 and CDR2: MNHNS, SASEGT. DNA for the CDR3: TGTGCCAGCAGTGCGGGACAGATCACAGATACGCAGTATTTT. Its protein is CASSAGQITDTQYF.

The V and J genes are TRBV5-5 and TRBJ1-3; D is ambiguous. Germline V CDR1 and CDR2: SGHKS, YYEKEE (reference sequence). The CDR3 is 13 amino acids. Trimming removed 0 bases from V and 1 base from J, with 2 bases in between. CDR3 in amino acids: CASSLGSGNTIYF. CDR3 sequence (DNA): TGTGCCAGCAGCTTGGGATCTGGAAACACCATATATTTT.

This clone has a count of ten or more. This rearrangement joins TRBV5-1 to TRBJ2-1; weak D call: TRBD2 (5 bases). Germline V gene sequence: CDR1 SGHRS, CDR2 YFSETQ. The germline V and J ends were trimmed by 0 bases and 1 base, with 5 bases remaining between them. This CDR3 is 14 amino acids long. Written as DNA, the CDR3 is TGCGCCAGCAGCTTGGGGGAGTCCTACAATGAGCAGTTCTTC. Amino acid sequence: CASSLGESYNEQFF.

This clone was observed many times. The chain carries TRBV12-3 or TRBV12-4 and TRBJ2-1, with D uncertain. This CDR3 region has 12 residues. Between the trimmed V and J ends, which lost 3 bases and 12 bases, there was a span of 12 bases. CDR3 amino acids: CASSFYGRGQFF. CDR3 in DNA: TGTGCCAGCAGTTTTTACGGGCGTGGGCAGTTCTTC.

Comment on this clone: Within the sample, other DNA sequences also encode this same CDR3. This chain links TRBV6-1 with TRBJ2-7; D is perhaps TRBD2 (5 bases). This CDR3 has 13 amino acids. Germline-derived CDR1 and CDR2 are MNHNS and SASEGT. V lost 9 bases and J 3 bases, leaving 15 bases between the germline ends. Here the CDR3 reads CASSHRAGYEQYF. The CDR3 region has the DNA TGTGCCAGTAGTCACCGGGCGGGCTACGAGCAGTACTTC.

This clone was recorded a few times. V and J are TRBV6-5 and TRBJ1-5; weak D call: TRBD1 (5 bases). Germline-derived CDR1 and CDR2 are MNHEY and SVGAGI. Deletions cut 2 bases from V and 1 base from J, with 15 bases between. The CDR3 has 17 amino acids. DNA of the CDR3: TGTGCCAGCAGTTACCTTGGGACGTGGGACAGCAATCAGCCCCAGCATTTT. Translating it yields CASSYLGTWDSNQPQHF.

With regard to this clone: At one boundary the junction diverges from the germline segment, which might be a read error. The chain has TRBV18 and TRBJ2-7; D is ambiguous. CDR3 length: 14 amino acids. Germline CDR1 is KGHSH and CDR2 is LQKENI. Here the CDR3 reads CGSSPSLLQEEQYF. The CDR3 DNA is TGTGGCAGCTCCCCATCACTCCTTCAGGAGGAGCAGTACTTC.

The CDR3: CSAGALLAGETDTQYF. The CDR3 DNA reads as TGCAGTGCTGGGGCCCTTCTAGCGGGAGAGACAGATACGCAGTATTTT. The rearrangement links TRBV20-1 to TRBJ2-3; 10 bases align to TRBD2. The CDR3 has 16 amino acids. The germline V gene encodes CDR1 DFQATT and CDR2 SNEGSKA (reference sequence). With 5 bases clipped from V and 3 bases from J, the junction kept 11 bases outside the gene matches.

Remarks on this clone: Germline and junction disagree at one end, which may indicate a read error. The V and J genes are TRBV4-1 and TRBJ2-7, with D uncertain. The CDR3 covers 14 residues. Germline assignment: CDR1 MGHRA and CDR2 YSYEKL. The CDR3 DNA sequence: TGCGCCAGCTGCCAAGATCTGGTGCCGGCCGCGCAGTACTTC. This sequence encodes CASCQDLVPAAQYF.

This rearrangement joins TRBV9 to TRBJ2-1; D is ambiguous. Trimming cost V 5 bases and J 3 bases, with 15 bases left between them. CDR3 length: 15 residues. The germline V gene has CDR1 SGDLS and CDR2 YYNGEE. CDR3 bases: TGTGCCAGCAGTGCCAGCGTACAAAACTACAATGAGCAGTTCTTC. This encodes CASSASVQNYNEQFF.

This clone has more than one count but fewer than ten. This chain connects TRBV6-1 to TRBJ1-2, with TRBD1 as a possible D gene (5 bases). Germline V gene lookup returns CDR1 MNHNS and CDR2 SASEGT. There are 15 residues in the CDR3. Trimming shortened V by 8 bases and J by 6 bases, and 22 bases separated the two germline ends. The CDR3 reads CASSRSDSSINGYTF. The CDR3 DNA reads TGTGCCAGCTCAAGATCAGACAGTTCGATCAATGGCTACACCTTC.

A note on this clone: The CDR3 carries no conserved terminal phenylalanine or tryptophan, so it likely arises from a read error. It is unclear where the CDR3 begins or ends on the DNA, so no DNA is shown, and the CDR3 is as TCRdb lists it. The J gene is TRBJ2-3, the V gene TRBV10-3; the DNA was not compared with TRBD2, the D call given in the table. Germline V lookup: CDR1 ENHRY, CDR2 SYGVKD. The CDR3 spans 15 amino acids, including both terminal residues. CDR3 protein: CAISGAATGQDTKYL.

This clone was observed many times. The CDR3 protein is CASSQTTGNTEAFF. DNA for the CDR3: TGTGCCAGCAGTCAAACGACAGGGAACACTGAAGCTTTCTTT. The rearrangement uses TRBV9 and TRBJ1-1; possibly TRBD1 for D (6 bases). Germline assignment: CDR1 SGDLS and CDR2 YYNGEE. There are 14 residues in the CDR3. V gave up 5 bases and J gave up 1 base, with 12 bases separating them.

This rearrangement joins TRBV6-2 or TRBV6-3 to TRBJ2-3; 7 bases line up with TRBD2. Germline V gives CDR1 MNHEY, CDR2 SVGEGT. The junction had 12 bases not matched to a gene; V was cut back by 0 bases and J by 6 bases. The CDR3 runs 17 residues. DNA for the CDR3: TGTGCCAGCAGTTACTCCCCTACTAGCGCCATTGGGGATACGCAGTATTTT. It yields the protein CASSYSPTSAIGDTQYF.

As DNA, the CDR3 is TGCAGTGCGCCTCGACATGGGATAAATTCACCCCTCCACTTT. Its protein product is CSAPRHGINSPLHF. The chain has TRBV20-1 and TRBJ1-6; no definite D call. The CDR3 loop spans 14 amino acids. The germline CDR1 and CDR2 sequences are DFQATT and SNEGSKA (reference sequence). V dropped 6 bases and J dropped 7 bases, with 16 bases sitting between them.

This sequence joins TRBV7-8 and TRBJ1-5; TRBD1 is a possible D gene (5 bases). The CDR3 is 15 amino acids. V lost 2 bases and J 5 bases, leaving 13 bases between the germline ends. The germline V gene has CDR1 SGHVS and CDR2 FQNEAQ. The CDR3 is CASSLKGQGDQPQHF. In DNA form, the CDR3 reads TGTGCCAGCAGCTTAAAGGGTCAGGGTGATCAGCCCCAGCATTTT.

The chain uses TRBV10-2 and TRBJ1-2; 9 nucleotides align to TRBD1. Per the germline V gene, CDR1 is WSHSY and CDR2 is SAAADI. The CDR3 sequence is 16 residues long. The V gene end was trimmed by 0 bases and the J gene end by 9 bases; junction bases not matched to a gene: 11. CDR3 loop: CASSESGTGLNPCYTF. CDR3 bases: TGCGCCAGCAGTGAGTCAGGGACAGGGCTTAATCCCTGCTACACCTTC.

This clone is medium-sized in the sample. The rearrangement uses TRBV6-1 and TRBJ1-6; a weak D match, TRBD1 (6 bases). Germline loops: CDR1 MNHNS, CDR2 SASEGT. V gave up 2 bases and J gave up 7 bases, with 12 bases separating them. The CDR3 has 15 amino acids. CDR3 in DNA: TGTGCCAGCAGTGAACGAACAGGGCGGAATTCACCCCTCCACTTT. It yields the protein CASSERTGRNSPLHF.

This clone was seen at least ten times. J is TRBJ1-1 and V is TRBV28; 9 bases match TRBD1. This CDR3 is 16 amino acids long. V gave up 4 bases and J gave up 4 bases; unmatched junction bases: 10. Germline V CDR1 and CDR2: MDHEN, SYDVKM. The CDR3 nucleotides read TGTGCCAGCAGTTCCGGGACAGGGTTTATGGGCACTGAAGCTTTCTTT. It encodes CASSSGTGFMGTEAFF.

This clone was counted between two and nine times. Here the CDR3 omits its conserved ending phenylalanine or tryptophan, so a read error is the likely source. This chain uses TRBV27 with TRBJ1-2, with 7 bases aligning to TRBD1. CDR3 size: 12 residues. The ends lost 8 bases at V and 2 bases at J; junction bases unmatched: 2. CDR1 is MNHEY and CDR2 is SMNVEV in the germline V gene (reference sequence). The CDR3 loop reads CASGTANYGYTL. The DNA for the CDR3 is TGTGCCAGCGGGACAGCGAACTATGGCTACACCTTA.

The V call is TRBV11-3, the J call TRBJ2-2; 7 nucleotides align to TRBD2. Per germline, CDR1 SGHNT and CDR2 YENEEA. V shed 5 bases and J 5 bases; nucleotides not matched to a gene: 2. The CDR3 is 13 residues long. The CDR3 nucleotides are TGTGCCAGCAGCACGGGAGGTACCGGGGAGCTGTTTTTT. This encodes CASSTGGTGELFF. The whole variable domain, remainder taken from reference TRBV11-3 and TRBJ2-2, is EAGVVQSPRYKIIEKKQPVAFWCNPISGHNTLYWYLQNLGQGPELLIRYENEEAVDDSQLPKDRFSAERLKGVDSTLKIQPAELGDSAVYLCASSTGGTGELFFGEGSRLTVL.

By sample share, this clone is medium-sized. Different DNA sequences within this sample yield the same CDR3. The chain uses TRBV20-1 and TRBJ2-3; D gene uncertain. This CDR3 has 13 residues. V lost 2 bases to trimming and J lost 9 bases, with 15 bases between them. Germline lookup yields CDR1 DFQATT and CDR2 SNEGSKA (reference sequence). The CDR3 nucleotides are TGCAGTGCTAGACTTACCGGGCGAACGACGCAGTATTTT. Translated: CSARLTGRTTQYF.

This clone turned up a few times. The V call is TRBV28, the J call TRBJ2-5; D is possibly TRBD1 or TRBD2 (5 bases each). The germline CDR1 and CDR2 sequences are MDHEN and SYDVKM. V shed 4 bases and J shed 1 base, with 13 bases lying between them. The CDR3 contains 15 residues. The DNA of the CDR3 is TGTGCCAGCAGTTCTGGGGGTTTACCCCAAGAGACCCAGTACTTC. Translation gives CASSSGGLPQETQYF.

The gene calls are TRBV20-1 and TRBJ2-7; D ambiguous. CDR1 and CDR2 (germline): DFQATT, SNEGSKA (reference sequence). The CDR3 is 11 amino acids. V was shortened by 3 bases and J by 0 bases, with 3 bases between the two germline ends. CDR3 in DNA: TGCAGTGCTAGGAGCTCCTACGAGCAGTACTTC. Amino acid sequence: CSARSSYEQYF.